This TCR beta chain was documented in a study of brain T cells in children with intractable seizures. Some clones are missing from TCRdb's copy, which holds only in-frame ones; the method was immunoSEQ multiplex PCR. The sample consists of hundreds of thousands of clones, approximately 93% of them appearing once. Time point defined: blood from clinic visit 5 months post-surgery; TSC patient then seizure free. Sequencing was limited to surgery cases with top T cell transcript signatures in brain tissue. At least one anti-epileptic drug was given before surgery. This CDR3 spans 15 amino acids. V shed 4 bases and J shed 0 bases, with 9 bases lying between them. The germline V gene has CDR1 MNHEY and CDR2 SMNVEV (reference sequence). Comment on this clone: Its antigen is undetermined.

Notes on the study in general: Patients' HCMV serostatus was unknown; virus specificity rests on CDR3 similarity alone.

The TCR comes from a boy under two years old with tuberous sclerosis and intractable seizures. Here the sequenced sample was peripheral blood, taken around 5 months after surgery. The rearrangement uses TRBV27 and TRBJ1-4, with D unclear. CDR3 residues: CASSSVGSTNEKLFF. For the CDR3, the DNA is TGTGCCAGCAGTTCGGTCGGATCAACTAATGAAAAACTGTTTTTT.